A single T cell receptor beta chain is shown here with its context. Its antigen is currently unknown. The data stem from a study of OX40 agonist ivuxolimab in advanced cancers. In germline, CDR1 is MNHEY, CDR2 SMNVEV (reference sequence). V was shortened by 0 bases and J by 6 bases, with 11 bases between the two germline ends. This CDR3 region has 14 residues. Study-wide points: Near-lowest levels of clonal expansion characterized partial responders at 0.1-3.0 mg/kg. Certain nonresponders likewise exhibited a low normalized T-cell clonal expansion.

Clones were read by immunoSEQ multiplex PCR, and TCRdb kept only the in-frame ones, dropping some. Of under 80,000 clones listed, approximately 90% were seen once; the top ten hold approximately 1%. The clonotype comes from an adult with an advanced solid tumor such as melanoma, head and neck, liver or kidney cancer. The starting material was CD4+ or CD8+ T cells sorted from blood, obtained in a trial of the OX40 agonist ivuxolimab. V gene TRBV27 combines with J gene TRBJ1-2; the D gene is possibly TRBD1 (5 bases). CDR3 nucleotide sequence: TGTGCCAGCAGTTTATCACAGGTGACCGATGGCTACACCTTC. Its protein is CASSLSQVTDGYTF.